This T cell receptor beta chain came from a study of control samples from healthy donors and cancer patients. Sequencing used immunoSEQ multiplex PCR; TCRdb keeps in-frame clones, though not all of them. The sample shows around 71,000 clones, just over 90% of them seen only once. The CDR3 sequence is 12 residues long. V was cut by 1 base and J by 11 bases, with 9 bases left in between. The source of this sequence is a woman aged 50 to 60 with colorectal cancer. The sequencing sample was made of PBMCs. The gene calls are TRBV12-3 or TRBV12-4 and TRBJ2-4, with a possible D match to TRBD1 (5 bases). Here the CDR3 reads CASSLEDIVQYF. The CDR3 DNA reads TGTGCCAGCAGTTTAGAGGACATTGTTCAGTACTTC.